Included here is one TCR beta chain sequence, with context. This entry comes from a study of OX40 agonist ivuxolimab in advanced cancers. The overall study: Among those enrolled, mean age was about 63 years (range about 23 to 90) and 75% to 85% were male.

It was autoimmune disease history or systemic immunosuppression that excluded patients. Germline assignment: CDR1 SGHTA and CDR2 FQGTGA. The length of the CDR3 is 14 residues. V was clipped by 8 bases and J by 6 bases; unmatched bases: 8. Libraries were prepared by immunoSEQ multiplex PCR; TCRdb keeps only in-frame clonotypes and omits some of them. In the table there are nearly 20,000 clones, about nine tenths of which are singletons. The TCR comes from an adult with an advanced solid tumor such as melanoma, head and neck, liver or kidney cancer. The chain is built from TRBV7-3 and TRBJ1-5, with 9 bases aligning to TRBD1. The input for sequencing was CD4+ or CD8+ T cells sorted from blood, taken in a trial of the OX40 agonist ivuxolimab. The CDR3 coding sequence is TGTGCCAGCGGGTCGACAGGGGGGGCTCAGCCCCAGCATTTT. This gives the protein CASGSTGGAQPQHF.